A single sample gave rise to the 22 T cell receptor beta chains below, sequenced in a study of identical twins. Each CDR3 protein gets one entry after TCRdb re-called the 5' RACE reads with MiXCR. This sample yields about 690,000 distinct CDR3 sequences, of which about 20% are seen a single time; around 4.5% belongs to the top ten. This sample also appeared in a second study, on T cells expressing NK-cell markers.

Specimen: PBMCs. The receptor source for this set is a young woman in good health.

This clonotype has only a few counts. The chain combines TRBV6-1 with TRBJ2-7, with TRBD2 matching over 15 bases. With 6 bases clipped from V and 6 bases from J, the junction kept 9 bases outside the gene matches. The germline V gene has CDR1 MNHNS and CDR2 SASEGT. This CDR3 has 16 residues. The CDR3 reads CASSPQGTSGGPEQYF. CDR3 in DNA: TGTGCCAGCAGCCCCCAGGGGACTAGCGGGGGGCCCGAGCAGTACTTC.

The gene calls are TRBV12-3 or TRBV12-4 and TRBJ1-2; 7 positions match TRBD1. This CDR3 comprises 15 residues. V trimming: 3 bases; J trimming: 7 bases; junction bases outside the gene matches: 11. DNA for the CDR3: TGTGCCAGCAGTTTGGTCCAAAGACAGGGAAGTGGCTACACCTTC. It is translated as CASSLVQRQGSGYTF.

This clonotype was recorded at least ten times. CDR3 in amino acids: CASSLGTAIYEQYF. DNA for the CDR3: TGTGCCAGCAGTTTAGGGACAGCTATCTACGAGCAGTACTTC. This chain links TRBV12-3 or TRBV12-4 with TRBJ2-7; D may be TRBD1 (6 bases). V was cut by 1 base and J by 3 bases, with 10 bases left in between. This CDR3 has 14 amino acids.

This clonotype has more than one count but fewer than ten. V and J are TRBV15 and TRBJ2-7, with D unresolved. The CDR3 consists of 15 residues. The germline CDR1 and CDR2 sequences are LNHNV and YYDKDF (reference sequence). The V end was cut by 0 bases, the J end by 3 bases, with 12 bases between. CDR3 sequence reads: CATSRDRYGDYEQYF. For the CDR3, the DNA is TGTGCCACCAGCAGAGATCGGTACGGAGACTACGAGCAGTACTTC.

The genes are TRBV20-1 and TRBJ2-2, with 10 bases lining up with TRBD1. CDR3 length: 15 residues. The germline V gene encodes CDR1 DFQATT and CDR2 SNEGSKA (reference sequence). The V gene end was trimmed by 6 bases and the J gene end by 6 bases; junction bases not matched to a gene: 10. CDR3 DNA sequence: TGCAGTGCACGCCCAAGGACAGGGGGTCCCGGGGAGCTGTTTTTT. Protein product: CSARPRTGGPGELFF.

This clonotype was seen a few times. The CDR3 sequence is CASSPIRGDYAKNIQYF. The CDR3 DNA is TGTGCCAGCAGTCCCATACGGGGGGACTACGCCAAAAACATTCAGTACTTC. The J gene is TRBJ2-4, the V gene TRBV6-1, with 7 bases lining up with TRBD2. This CDR3 has 17 residues. Germline trimming cut 5 bases from V and 1 base from J; bases unmatched to any gene: 11. CDR1 MNHNS and CDR2 SASEGT come from the germline V gene.

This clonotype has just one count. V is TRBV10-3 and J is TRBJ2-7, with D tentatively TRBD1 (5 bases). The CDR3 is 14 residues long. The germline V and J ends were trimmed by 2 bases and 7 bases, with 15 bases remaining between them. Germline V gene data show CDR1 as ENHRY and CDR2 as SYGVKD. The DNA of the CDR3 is TGTGCCATCAGTGAGAGGCAGGGCCCAGGGGAGCAGTACTTC. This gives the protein CAISERQGPGEQYF.

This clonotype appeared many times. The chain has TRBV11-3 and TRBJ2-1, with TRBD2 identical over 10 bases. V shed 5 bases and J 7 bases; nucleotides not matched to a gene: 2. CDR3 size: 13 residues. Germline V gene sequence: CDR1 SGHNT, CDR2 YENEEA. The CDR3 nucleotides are TGTGCCAGCAGCCATAGCGGGGGGAATGAGCAGTTCTTC. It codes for CASSHSGGNEQFF.

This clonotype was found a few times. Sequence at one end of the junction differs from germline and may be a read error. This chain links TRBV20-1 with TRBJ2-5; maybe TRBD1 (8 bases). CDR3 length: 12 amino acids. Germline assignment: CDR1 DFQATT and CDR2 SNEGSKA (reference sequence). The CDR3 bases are TGCAGGGCTACAGGGGGGGGAGAGACCCAGTACTTC. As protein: CRATGGGETQYF.

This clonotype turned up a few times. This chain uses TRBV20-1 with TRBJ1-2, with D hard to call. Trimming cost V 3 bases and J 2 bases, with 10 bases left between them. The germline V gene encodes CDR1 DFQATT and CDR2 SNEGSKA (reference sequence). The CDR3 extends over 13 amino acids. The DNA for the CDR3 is TGCAGTGCTAGCGGCAGCCTAAACTATGGCTACACCTTC. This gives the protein CSASGSLNYGYTF.

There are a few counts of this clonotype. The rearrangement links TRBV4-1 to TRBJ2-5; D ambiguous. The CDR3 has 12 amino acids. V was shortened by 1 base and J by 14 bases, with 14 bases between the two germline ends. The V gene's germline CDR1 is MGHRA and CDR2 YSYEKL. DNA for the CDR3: TGCGCCAGCAGCCAAGGTCCAACAGAAATCTACTTC. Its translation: CASSQGPTEIYF.

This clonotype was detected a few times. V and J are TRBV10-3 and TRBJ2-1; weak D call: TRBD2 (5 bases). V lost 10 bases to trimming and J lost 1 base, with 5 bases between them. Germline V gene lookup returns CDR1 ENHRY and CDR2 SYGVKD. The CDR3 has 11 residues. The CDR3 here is CATGSYNEQFF. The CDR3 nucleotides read TGTGCCACGGGATCCTACAATGAGCAGTTCTTC.

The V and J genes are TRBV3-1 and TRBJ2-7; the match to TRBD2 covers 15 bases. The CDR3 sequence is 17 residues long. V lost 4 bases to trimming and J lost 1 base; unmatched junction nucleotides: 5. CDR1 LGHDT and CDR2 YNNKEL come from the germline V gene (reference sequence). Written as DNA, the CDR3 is TGTGCCAGCAGCCGCGGACTAGCGGGGGGGCTATCCTACGAGCAGTACTTC. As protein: CASSRGLAGGLSYEQYF.

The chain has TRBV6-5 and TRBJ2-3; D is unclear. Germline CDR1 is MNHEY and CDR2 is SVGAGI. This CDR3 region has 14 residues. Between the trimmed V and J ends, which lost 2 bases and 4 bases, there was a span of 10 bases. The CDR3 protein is CASSYLSPADTQYF. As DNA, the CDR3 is TGTGCCAGCAGTTACCTCAGTCCTGCAGATACGCAGTATTTT.

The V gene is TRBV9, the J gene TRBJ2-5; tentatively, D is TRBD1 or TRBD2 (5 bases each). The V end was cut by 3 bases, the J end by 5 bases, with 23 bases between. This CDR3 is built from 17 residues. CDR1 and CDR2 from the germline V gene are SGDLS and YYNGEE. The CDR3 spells CASSAKYGTQKGETQYF. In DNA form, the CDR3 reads TGTGCCAGCAGCGCCAAGTACGGGACCCAGAAGGGGGAGACCCAGTACTTC.

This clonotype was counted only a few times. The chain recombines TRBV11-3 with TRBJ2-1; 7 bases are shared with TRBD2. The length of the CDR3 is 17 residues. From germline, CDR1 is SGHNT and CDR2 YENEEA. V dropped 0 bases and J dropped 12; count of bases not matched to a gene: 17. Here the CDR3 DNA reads TGTGCCAGCAGCTTAGATGGGGCCGCGGGAGTCTTAAACCGGCAGTTCTTC. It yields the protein CASSLDGAAGVLNRQFF.

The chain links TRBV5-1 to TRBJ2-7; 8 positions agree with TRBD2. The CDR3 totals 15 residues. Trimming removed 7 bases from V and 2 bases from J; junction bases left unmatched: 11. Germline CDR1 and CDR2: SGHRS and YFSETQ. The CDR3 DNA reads TGCGCCAGCGCCTCGGGAGGGGGATTACCCTACGAGCAGTACTTC. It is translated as CASASGGGLPYEQYF. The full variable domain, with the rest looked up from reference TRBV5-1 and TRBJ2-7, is KAGVTQTPRYLIKTRGQQVTLSCSPISGHRSVSWYQQTPGQGLQFLFEYFSETQRNKGNFPGRFSGRQFSNSRSEMNVSTLELGDSALYLCASASGGGLPYEQYFGPGTRLTVT.

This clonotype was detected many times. Here the CDR3 DNA reads TGCGCCAGCAGCAAGGGGTCTAGAAACATTCAGTACTTC. It is translated as CASSKGSRNIQYF. The chain carries TRBV5-1 and TRBJ2-4; D might be TRBD1 (5 bases). Between the trimmed V and J ends, which lost 4 bases and 6 bases, there was a span of 11 bases. The CDR3 contains 13 residues. Germline V gene sequence: CDR1 SGHRS, CDR2 YFSETQ.

This CDR3 reads CASSLAAGEAFF. The DNA of the CDR3 is TGCGCCAGCAGCTTGGCGGCGGGTGAAGCTTTCTTT. The chain uses TRBV5-1 and TRBJ1-1; unclear D gene. Trimming cost V 0 bases and J 7 bases, with 7 bases left between them. Looked up from germline, CDR1 is SGHRS and CDR2 is YFSETQ. This CDR3 spans 12 amino acids.

The CDR3 DNA sequence: TGTGCCAGCAGCCGTAGCGGCCACAATGAGCAGTTCTTC. Protein: CASSRSGHNEQFF. The chain links TRBV4-2 to TRBJ2-1; D is possibly TRBD2 (6 bases). Germline assignment: CDR1 LGHNA and CDR2 YNFKEQ. V was shortened by 4 bases and J by 5 bases, with 9 bases between the two germline ends. This CDR3 comprises 13 residues.

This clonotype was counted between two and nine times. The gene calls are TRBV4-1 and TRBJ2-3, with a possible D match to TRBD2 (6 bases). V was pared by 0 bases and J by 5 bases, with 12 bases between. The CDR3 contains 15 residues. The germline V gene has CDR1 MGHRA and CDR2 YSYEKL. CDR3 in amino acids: CASSQDWRAGDTQYF. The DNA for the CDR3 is TGCGCCAGCAGCCAAGATTGGAGGGCGGGAGATACGCAGTATTTT.

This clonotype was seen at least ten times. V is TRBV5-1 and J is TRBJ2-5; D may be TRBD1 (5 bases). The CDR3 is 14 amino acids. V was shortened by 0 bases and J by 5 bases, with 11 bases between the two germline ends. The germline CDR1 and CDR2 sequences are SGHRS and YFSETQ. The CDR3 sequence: CASSLGLQGETQYF. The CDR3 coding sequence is TGCGCCAGCAGCTTGGGGCTCCAGGGCGAGACCCAGTACTTC.